This T cell receptor (beta chain) was recorded in a study of Ad26.COV2.S vaccination and SARS-CoV-2 variants. Study-level findings and limits: Compared with placebo recipients, vaccine recipients had higher spike-specific TCR breadth. TCR breadth and depth estimates may have understated total T cell responses. Substantial breadth was reported for post-vaccination spike-specific CD8+ and CD4+ T cells.

The protocol was immunoSEQ multiplex PCR, while the TCRdb copy is restricted to in-frame clones and leaves out a portion. The sample lists over 400,000 clones, about nine tenths occurring once. From germline, CDR1 is SGHDT and CDR2 YYEEEE. The CDR3 runs 15 residues. Deletions cut 6 bases from V and 0 bases from J, with 13 bases between. The sample's treatment: 15 to 20 received Ad26.COV2.S at low or high dose, single or two shots; 5 received placebo; per-sample allocation not given. Collection of the samples took place on day 63 after the first injection of vaccine or placebo. This clone has more than one count but fewer than ten. Its target is unknown.

The genes are TRBV5-6 and TRBJ1-5; no clear D. This clonotype was obtained from a person between 18 and 59 years old who received the Ad26.COV2.S COVID-19 vaccine or a placebo. The sequenced sample was peripheral blood, obtained in a trial of Ad26.COV2.S vaccine versus placebo. This CDR3 is CASTRAGNSNQPQHF. The DNA for the CDR3 is TGTGCCAGCACCCGGGCGGGTAATAGCAATCAGCCCCAGCATTTT.